This entry describes one T cell receptor beta chain. This record comes from a study of blood T cell repertoires in COVID-19. Study background: In each case, the material was cDNA or gDNA derived from T cells, B-cell-depleted T cells, or PBMCs.

This CDR3 is built from 15 residues. The V and J ends lost 2 bases and 3 bases, in that order; junction bases with no gene match: 6. CDR1 SGHRS and CDR2 YFSETQ come from the germline V gene. Here immunoSEQ multiplex PCR was the method, and the copy in TCRdb shows in-frame clones only, minus some. The sample contains approximately 90,000 clones, less than 85% of which appear only once. The chain combines TRBV5-1 with TRBJ2-7, with TRBD1 matching 9 bases. The receptor was isolated from a man aged 80 or over with acute or convalescent COVID-19. Sequenced sample: peripheral blood. CDR3 in amino acids: CASSLTTGGLYEQYF. The CDR3 coding sequence is TGCGCCAGCAGCTTAACGACAGGGGGACTCTACGAGCAGTACTTC.